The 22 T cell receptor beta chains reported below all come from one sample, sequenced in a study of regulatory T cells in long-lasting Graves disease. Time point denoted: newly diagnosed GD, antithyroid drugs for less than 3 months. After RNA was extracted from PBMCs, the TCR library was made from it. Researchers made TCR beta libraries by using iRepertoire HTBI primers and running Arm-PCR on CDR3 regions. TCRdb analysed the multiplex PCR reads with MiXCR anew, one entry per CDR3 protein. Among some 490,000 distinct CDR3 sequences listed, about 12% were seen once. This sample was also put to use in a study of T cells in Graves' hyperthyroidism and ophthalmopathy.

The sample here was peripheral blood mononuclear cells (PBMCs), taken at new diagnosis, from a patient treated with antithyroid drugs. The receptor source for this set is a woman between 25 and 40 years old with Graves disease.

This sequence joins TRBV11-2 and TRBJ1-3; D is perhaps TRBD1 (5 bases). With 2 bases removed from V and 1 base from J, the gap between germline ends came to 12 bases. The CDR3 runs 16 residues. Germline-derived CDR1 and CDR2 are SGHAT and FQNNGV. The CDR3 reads CASSLTVTGSGNTIYF. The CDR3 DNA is TGTGCCAGCAGCTTAACGGTAACAGGTTCTGGAAACACCATATATTTT.

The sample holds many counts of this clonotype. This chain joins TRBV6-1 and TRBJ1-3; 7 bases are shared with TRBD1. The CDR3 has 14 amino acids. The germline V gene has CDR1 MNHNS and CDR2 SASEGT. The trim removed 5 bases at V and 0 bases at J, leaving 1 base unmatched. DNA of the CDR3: TGTGCCAGCAGTCGACAGGGCTCTGGAAACACCATATATTTT. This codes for CASSRQGSGNTIYF.

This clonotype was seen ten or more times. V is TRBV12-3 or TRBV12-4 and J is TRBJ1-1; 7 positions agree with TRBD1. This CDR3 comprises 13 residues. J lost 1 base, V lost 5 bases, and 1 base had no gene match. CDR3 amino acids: CASSNRGNTEAFF. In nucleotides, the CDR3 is TGTGCCAGCAGTAACAGGGGGAACACTGAAGCTTTCTTT.

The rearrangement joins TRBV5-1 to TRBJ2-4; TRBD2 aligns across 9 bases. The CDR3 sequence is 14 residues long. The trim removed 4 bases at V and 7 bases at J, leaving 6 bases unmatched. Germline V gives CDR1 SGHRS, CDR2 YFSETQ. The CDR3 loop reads CASSPAGTSNIQYF. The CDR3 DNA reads TGCGCCAGCAGCCCAGCCGGGACTAGCAACATTCAGTACTTC.

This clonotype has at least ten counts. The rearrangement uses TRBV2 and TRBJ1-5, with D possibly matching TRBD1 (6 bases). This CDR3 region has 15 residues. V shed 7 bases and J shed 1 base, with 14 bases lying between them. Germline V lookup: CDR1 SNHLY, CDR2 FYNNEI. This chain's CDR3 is CASNHKGGSNQPQHF. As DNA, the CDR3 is TGTGCCAGCAACCATAAAGGGGGAAGCAATCAGCCCCAGCATTTT.

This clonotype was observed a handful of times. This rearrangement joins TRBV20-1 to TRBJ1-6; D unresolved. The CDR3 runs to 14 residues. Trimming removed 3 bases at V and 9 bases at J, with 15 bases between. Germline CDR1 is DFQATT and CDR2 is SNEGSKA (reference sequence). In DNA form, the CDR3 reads TGCAGTGCTAGGGAGGGCCCCGAGGGTTCACCCCTCCACTTT. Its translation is CSAREGPEGSPLHF.

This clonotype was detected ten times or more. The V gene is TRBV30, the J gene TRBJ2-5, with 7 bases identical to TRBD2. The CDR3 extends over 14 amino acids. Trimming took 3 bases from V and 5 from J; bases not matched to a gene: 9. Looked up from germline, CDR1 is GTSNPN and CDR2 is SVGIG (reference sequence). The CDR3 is CAWRDTGGGETQYF. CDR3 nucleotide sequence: TGTGCCTGGAGGGACACTGGGGGGGGTGAGACCCAGTACTTC.

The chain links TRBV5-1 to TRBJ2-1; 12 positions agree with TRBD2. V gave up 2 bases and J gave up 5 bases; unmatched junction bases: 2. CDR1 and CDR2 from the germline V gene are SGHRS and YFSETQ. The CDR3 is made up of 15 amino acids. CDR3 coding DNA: TGCGCCAGCAGCTTCGGACTAGCGGGAAACAATGAGCAGTTCTTC. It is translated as CASSFGLAGNNEQFF.

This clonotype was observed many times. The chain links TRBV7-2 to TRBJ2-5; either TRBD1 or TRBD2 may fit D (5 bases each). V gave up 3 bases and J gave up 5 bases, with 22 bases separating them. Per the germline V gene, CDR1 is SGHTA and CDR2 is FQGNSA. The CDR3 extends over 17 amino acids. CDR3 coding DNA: TGTGCCAGCAGCTTCACCGGAGTAGGGACCAAAAGGGAGACCCAGTACTTC. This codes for CASSFTGVGTKRETQYF.

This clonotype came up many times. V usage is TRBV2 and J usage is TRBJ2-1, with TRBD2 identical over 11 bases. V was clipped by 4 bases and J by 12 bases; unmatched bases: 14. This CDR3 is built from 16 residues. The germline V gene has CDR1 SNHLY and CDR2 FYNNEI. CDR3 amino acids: CASSVTLAGVFPRQFF. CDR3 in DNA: TGTGCCAGCAGTGTAACACTAGCGGGAGTATTCCCCCGGCAGTTCTTC. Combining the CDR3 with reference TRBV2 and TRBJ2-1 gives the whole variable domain EPEVTQTPSHQVTQMGQEVILRCVPISNHLYFYWYRQILGQKVEFLVSFYNNEISEKSEIFDDQFSVERPDGSNFTLKIRSTKLEDSAMYFCASSVTLAGVFPRQFFGPGTRLTVL.

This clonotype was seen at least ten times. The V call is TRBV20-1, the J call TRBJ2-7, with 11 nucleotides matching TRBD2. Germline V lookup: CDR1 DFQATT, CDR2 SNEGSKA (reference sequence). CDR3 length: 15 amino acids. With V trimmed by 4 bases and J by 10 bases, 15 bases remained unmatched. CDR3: CSAIHSGRALSRQYF. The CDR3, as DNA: TGCAGTGCTATACATAGCGGGAGGGCCCTGTCCCGTCAGTACTTC.

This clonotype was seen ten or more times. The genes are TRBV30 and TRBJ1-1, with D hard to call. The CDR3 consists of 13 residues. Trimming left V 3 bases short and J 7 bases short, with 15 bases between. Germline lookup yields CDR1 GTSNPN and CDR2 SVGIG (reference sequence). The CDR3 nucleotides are TGTGCCTGGAGACCGGATGGCTGGAATGAAGCTTTCTTT. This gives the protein CAWRPDGWNEAFF.

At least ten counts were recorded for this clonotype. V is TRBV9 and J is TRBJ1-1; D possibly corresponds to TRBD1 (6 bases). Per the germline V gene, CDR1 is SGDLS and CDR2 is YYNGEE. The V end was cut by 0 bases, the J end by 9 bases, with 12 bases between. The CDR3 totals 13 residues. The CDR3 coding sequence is TGTGCCAGCAGCGTAGCTGCGGGGACACAAGCTTTCTTT. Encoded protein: CASSVAAGTQAFF. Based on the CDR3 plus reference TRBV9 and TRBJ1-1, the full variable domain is DSGVTQTPKHLITATGQRVTLRCSPRSGDLSVYWYQQSLDQGLQFLIQYYNGEERAKGNILERFSAQQFPDLHSELNLSSLELGDSALYFCASSVAAGTQAFFGQGTRLTVV.

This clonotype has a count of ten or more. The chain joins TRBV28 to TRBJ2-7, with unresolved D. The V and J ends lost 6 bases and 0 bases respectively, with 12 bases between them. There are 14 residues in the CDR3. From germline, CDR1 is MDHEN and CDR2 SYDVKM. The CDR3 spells CASRTTRRSYEQYF. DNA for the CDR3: TGTGCCAGCAGAACCACGCGACGCTCCTACGAGCAGTACTTC.

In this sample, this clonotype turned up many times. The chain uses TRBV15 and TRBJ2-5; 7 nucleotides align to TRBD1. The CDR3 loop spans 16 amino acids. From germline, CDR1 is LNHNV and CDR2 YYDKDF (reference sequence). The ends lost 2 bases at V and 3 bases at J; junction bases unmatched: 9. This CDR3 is CATSRTGTAVKETQYF. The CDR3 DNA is TGTGCCACCAGCAGAACCGGGACAGCAGTTAAAGAGACCCAGTACTTC.

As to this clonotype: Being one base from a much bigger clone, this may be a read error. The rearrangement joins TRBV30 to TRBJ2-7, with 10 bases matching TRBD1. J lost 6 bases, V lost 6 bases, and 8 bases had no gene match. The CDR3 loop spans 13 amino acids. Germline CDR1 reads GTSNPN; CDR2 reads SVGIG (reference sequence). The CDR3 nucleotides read TGTGCCTGTCTAAGGGACAGGGGCCTCGAGCAGTACTTC. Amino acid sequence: CACLRDRGLEQYF.

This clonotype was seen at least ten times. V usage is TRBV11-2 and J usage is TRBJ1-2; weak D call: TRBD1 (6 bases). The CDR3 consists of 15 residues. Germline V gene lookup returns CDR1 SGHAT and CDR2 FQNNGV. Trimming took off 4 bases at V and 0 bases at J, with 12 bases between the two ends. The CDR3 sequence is CASSSRTAPNYGYTF. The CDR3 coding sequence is TGTGCCAGCAGCTCAAGGACAGCTCCTAACTATGGCTACACCTTC.

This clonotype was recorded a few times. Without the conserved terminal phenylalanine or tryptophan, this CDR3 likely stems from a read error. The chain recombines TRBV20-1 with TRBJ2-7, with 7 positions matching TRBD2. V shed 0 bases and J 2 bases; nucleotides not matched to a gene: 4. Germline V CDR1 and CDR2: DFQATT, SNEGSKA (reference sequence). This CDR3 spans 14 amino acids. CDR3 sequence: CSARDRLAAYEQYS. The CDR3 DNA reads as TGCAGTGCTAGAGATCGTCTAGCGGCCTACGAGCAGTACTCC.

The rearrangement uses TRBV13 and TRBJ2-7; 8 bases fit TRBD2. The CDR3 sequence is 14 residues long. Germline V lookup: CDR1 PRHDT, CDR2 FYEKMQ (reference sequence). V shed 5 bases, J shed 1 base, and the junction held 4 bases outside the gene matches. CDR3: CASSRLATSYEQYF. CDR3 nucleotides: TGTGCCAGCAGCCGACTAGCGACGTCCTACGAGCAGTACTTC.

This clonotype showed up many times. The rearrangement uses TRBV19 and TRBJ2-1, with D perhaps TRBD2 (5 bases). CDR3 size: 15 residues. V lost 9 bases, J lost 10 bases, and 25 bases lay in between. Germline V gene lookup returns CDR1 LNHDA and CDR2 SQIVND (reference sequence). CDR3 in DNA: TGTGCCAGCGCTCGGAATAGCGTATACAATGTGGAGCAGTTCTTC. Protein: CASARNSVYNVEQFF.

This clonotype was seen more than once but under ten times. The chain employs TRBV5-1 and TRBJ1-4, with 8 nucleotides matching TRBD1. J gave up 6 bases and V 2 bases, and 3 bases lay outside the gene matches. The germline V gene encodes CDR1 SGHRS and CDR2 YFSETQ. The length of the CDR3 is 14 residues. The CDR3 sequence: CASSFQGADEKLFF. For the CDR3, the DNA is TGCGCCAGCAGCTTCCAGGGGGCAGATGAAAAACTGTTTTTT.

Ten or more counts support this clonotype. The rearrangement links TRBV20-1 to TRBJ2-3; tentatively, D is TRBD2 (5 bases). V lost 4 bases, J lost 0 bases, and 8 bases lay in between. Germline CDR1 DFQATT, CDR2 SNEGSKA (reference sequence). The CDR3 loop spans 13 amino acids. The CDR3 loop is CSAKAESTDTQYF. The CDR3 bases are TGCAGTGCTAAAGCGGAAAGCACAGATACGCAGTATTTT.